These T cell receptor beta chains were read from a single sample in a study of STAT3 mutations in large granular lymphocyte leukemia. Measured with immunoSEQ multiplex PCR; TCRdb has only the in-frame clones, and not every one. This table holds approximately 13,000 clones, more than 75% found once. Sequenced material: peripheral blood mononuclear cells. These receptors all stem from a man aged 35-49 years with T-cell large granular lymphocyte leukemia. Some clones in this sample may be carry-over from other donors' samples. Each CDR3 is given with its conserved first and last residue. A D gene is named only where the DNA matches it firmly. The listing skips clone size in some rows; elsewhere it reads once, few, many or a size class.

NA	TRBJ1-2	NA	TRBV6-5	TGTGCCAGCAAGAGGGGGAGGTTCAACTATGGCTACACCTTC	CASKRGRFNYGYTF
TRBD2	TRBJ2-3	NA	TRBV5-1	TGCGCCAGCAGCTTTCTAGCGGGGGGGAAAGATACGCAGTATTTT	CASSFLAGGKDTQYF
TRBD1	TRBJ2-7	NA	TRBV11-2	TGTGCCAGCAGCTCTTTGGGACAGGGGGCCTCGAGGGGCGAGCAGTACTTC	CASSSLGQGASRGEQYF
TRBD2	TRBJ2-2	NA	TRBV15	TGTGCCACCAGCCGTCTAGGCGGGGGGGCAACCGGGGAGCTGTTTTTT	CATSRLGGGATGELFF
NA	TRBJ1-1	once	TRBV7-9	TGTGCCAGCAGCTTAGATCTGGGGGCTGAAGCTTTCTTT	CASSLDLGAEAFF
NA	TRBJ1-3	NA	TRBV30	TGTGCCTGGACGAGGGGATCGGCTGGAAACACCATATATTTT	CAWTRGSAGNTIYF
TRBD1	TRBJ2-3	NA	TRBV29-1	TGCAGCGCGCGCGGACAGGGAGATACGCAGTATTTT	CSARGQGDTQYF
NA	TRBJ1-6	NA	TRBV6-1	TGTGCCAGCCCAAGGGACGATAATTCACCCCTCCACTTT	CASPRDDNSPLHF
NA	TRBJ1-2	few	TRBV4-2	TGTGCCAGCAGCCTAACAGAGAACTATGGCTACACCTTC	CASSLTENYGYTF
NA	TRBJ2-3	NA	TRBV6-5	TGTGCCAGCAGTTACCGGACACTACACACAGATACGCAGTATTTT	CASSYRTLHTDTQYF
TRBD1	TRBJ1-2	NA	TRBV27	TGTGCCAGCAGTCTTGCAGGGGGATTAAACTATGGCTACACCTTC	CASSLAGGLNYGYTF